The 5 T cell receptor gamma chains reported below all come from one sample, sequenced in a study of gamma delta lymphoproliferative disorders and STAT genes. TCRdb fed the multiplex PCR reads into CATT to redo clone calling. This sample has thousands of gamma-chain clones, with about 9.3% found just once. PBMCs from patients and controls supplied the genomic DNA for sequencing. What was sequenced was blood. These TCRs come from a human donor in good health.

By its share, this clone is medium-sized. The J gene is TRGJ1 or TRGJ2, the V gene TRGV10. Matching the DNA to germline supplied the J gene, which TCRdb does not give. TRGV10 is filed as an ORF, its function uncertain. Losses at the gene ends were 8 bases for V and 11 bases for J; bases not matched to a gene: 16. This CDR3 has 13 amino acids. Here the CDR3 reads CAAWDTSLREKLF. For the CDR3, the DNA is TGTGCTGCGTGGGATACGTCCCTAAGGGAGAAACTCTTT.

This clone counts as medium-sized. V and J are TRGV8 and TRGJ1 or TRGJ2. The J gene is not listed in TCRdb, so it was assigned here from a DNA match to germline. Unmatched junction bases numbered 3, after V lost 2 bases and J lost 11 bases. Germline lookup yields CDR1 VENAVY and CDR2 YDSYNSRV. The CDR3 sequence is 10 residues long. This chain's CDR3 is CATWDKEKLF. The CDR3, as DNA: TGTGCCACCTGGGATAAGGAGAAACTCTTT.

Judged by abundance, this clone is medium-sized. V usage is TRGV4 and J usage is TRGJP1. Because TCRdb records no J gene, it was assigned here through a match of the DNA to germline. The germline V gene encodes CDR1 EGSTGY and CDR2 YDSYTSSV. The CDR3 has 13 amino acids. V shed 8 bases and J 7 bases; nucleotides not matched to a gene: 10. The CDR3 reads CATSVWLGWFKIF. Here the CDR3 DNA reads TGTGCCACCTCTGTGTGGCTTGGTTGGTTCAAGATATTT.

Notes on this clone: TCRdb's protein, taken from a much larger clone, differs from this DNA's translation at residue 8, likely owing to a read error; the protein displayed comes from the DNA. V is TRGV8 and J is TRGJ1 or TRGJ2. TCRdb is silent on the J gene; assignment here came from matching the DNA to germline. CDR1 VENAVY and CDR2 YDSYNSRV come from the germline V gene. The CDR3 length is 15 residues. J was trimmed by 2 bases and V by 6 bases; bases with no gene match: 13. The CDR3 sequence: CATWIPLLDYYKKLF. The DNA for the CDR3 is TGTGCCACCTGGATCCCCCTACTAGATTATTATAAGAAACTCTTT.

By its share, this clone is medium-sized. The gene calls are TRGV3 and TRGJP1. TCRdb leaves out the J gene; it was filled in here by matching the DNA to germline. V lost 0 bases and J lost 4; bases outside the gene matches: 17. Germline V gene lookup returns CDR1 VTNTFY and CDR2 YDVSTARD (reference sequence). The CDR3 sequence is 19 residues long. This chain's CDR3 is CATWDRPPRPNGTGWFKIF. In nucleotides, the CDR3 is TGTGCCACCTGGGACAGGCCCCCTCGACCAAATGGCACTGGTTGGTTCAAGATATTT.